The sequence of this TCR beta chain was determined in a study of CXCR3-negative and CXCR3-positive naive CD8 T cells. Germline V gene sequence: CDR1 SGHAT, CDR2 FQNNGV. There are 16 residues in the CDR3. The method, 5' RACE with UMI labels, was used to prepare the TRB cDNA libraries. Reprocessing the 5' RACE reads, TCRdb reports a single entry for every CDR3 protein and omits DNA. Recorded for this sample: approximately 66,000 distinct CDR3 sequences. The sequencing sample was made of naive CXCR3- CD8+ T cells from blood. Specified subset: CD45RO-CCR7+CD27+CD95- naive CD8+ T cells lacking CXCR3 (TNR3-). The rearrangement joins TRBV11-2 to TRBJ2-7; TCRdb's D call, TRBD1, is unchecked because there is no DNA. The TCR sequence derives from a human donor in good health. Some clones in this sample may be carry-over from other donors' samples. The CDR3: CASSALPGQGFYEQYF.